A selection of T cell receptor beta chains follows, all from one sample in a study of blood T cell repertoires in COVID-19. Data came from immunoSEQ multiplex PCR; TCRdb stores just in-frame clones and leaves some out. This sample has 400,000 to 550,000 clones; around 89% occur once, and the top ten carry 4% to 5.5%. Specimen: peripheral blood. These receptors were taken from a woman aged 25 to 39 with acute or convalescent COVID-19. The CDR3 runs from the conserved cysteine through the conserved F or W. D genes are given only for firm matches. Clone size is shown for a subset of rows, as once, few, many or a class of expanded clone.

TRBJ2-7,.,TRBV28,.,CASSSSTGSYEQYF,TGTGCCAGCAGTTCGTCGACGGGTTCCTACGAGCAGTACTTC
TRBJ2-7,TRBD2,TRBV7-2,.,CASSLYPGGLYEQYF,TGTGCCAGCAGCTTATACCCGGGGGGACTCTACGAGCAGTACTTC
TRBJ2-7,.,TRBV24-1,.,CATSEGQGPHEQYF,TGTGCCACCAGTGAAGGGCAGGGGCCCCACGAGCAGTACTTC
TRBJ1-6,.,TRBV30,.,CAWMDKSSSYNSPLHF,TGTGCCTGGATGGACAAATCGAGCTCCTATAATTCACCCCTCCACTTT
TRBJ1-6,TRBD1,TRBV30,.,CAWSVPRGHKSPLHF,TGTGCCTGGAGTGTACCCAGGGGGCATAAATCACCCCTCCACTTT
TRBJ2-7,.,TRBV10-3,.,CAISAINRELYEQYF,TGTGCCATCAGCGCCATAAACAGGGAGCTCTACGAGCAGTACTTC
TRBJ2-1,.,TRBV3-1/TRBV3-2,.,CASSERGAGLKNEQFF,TGTGCCAGCAGCGAACGAGGCGCGGGGTTAAAAAATGAGCAGTTCTTC
TRBJ1-3,TRBD1,TRBV18,.,CASSPAQTGGGNTIYF,TGTGCCAGCTCACCGGCCCAAACAGGGGGCGGAAACACCATATATTTT
TRBJ1-6,TRBD1,TRBV13,.,CASSLVGTGESPLHF,TGTGCCAGCAGCTTAGTAGGGACAGGGGAGTCACCCCTCCACTTT
TRBJ2-5,TRBD1,TRBV6-6,.,CASSYSRTGKETQYF,TGTGCCAGCAGTTACTCGAGGACAGGGAAGGAGACCCAGTACTTC
TRBJ1-2,.,TRBV20-1,.,CSASPGINYGYTF,TGCAGTGCTAGTCCAGGGATTAACTATGGCTACACCTTC
TRBJ2-7,TRBD2,TRBV3-1/TRBV3-2,.,CASSPGTSGGYEQYF,TGTGCCAGCAGCCCAGGGACTAGCGGGGGGTACGAGCAGTACTTC
TRBJ2-3,TRBD2,TRBV5-1,.,CASKGGGLGANTQYF,TGCGCCAGCAAGGGCGGGGGGCTCGGGGCGAATACGCAGTATTTT
TRBJ2-7,TRBD1,TRBV27,.,CASSSRRTGGMYEQYF,TGTGCCAGCAGTTCCCGACGGACAGGGGGCATGTACGAGCAGTACTTC
TRBJ1-2,.,TRBV5-8,.,CASSLRVRSYGYTF,TGTGCCAGCAGCCTCAGGGTTCGATCCTATGGCTACACCTTC
TRBJ1-1,.,TRBV11-2,.,CASSFRQNTEAFF,TGTGCCAGCAGCTTCAGACAGAACACTGAAGCTTTCTTT
TRBJ2-3,TRBD2,TRBV6-1,.,CASSEAWLAVDTQYF,TGTGCCAGCAGTGAAGCTTGGCTAGCGGTAGATACGCAGTATTTT
TRBJ1-1,TRBD1,TRBV19,.,CASSNRGTEAFF,TGTGCCAGTAGTAACAGGGGCACTGAAGCTTTCTTT
TRBJ1-1,.,TRBV5-1,.,CASSLGPQPNTEAFF,TGCGCCAGCAGCTTGGGACCACAGCCGAACACTGAAGCTTTCTTT
TRBJ2-7,TRBD1,TRBV9,once,CASSPGTVPIYEQYF,TGTGCCAGCAGCCCAGGGACAGTCCCAATCTACGAGCAGTACTTC
TRBJ2-1,TRBD2,TRBV6-5,.,CASRSSGGAPSPFF,TGTGCCAGCAGATCTAGCGGGGGGGCTCCTTCACCGTTCTTC
TRBJ1-1,.,TRBV11-1,.,CASSLIGSAMNTEAFF,TGTGCCAGCAGCTTAATAGGGAGTGCTATGAACACTGAAGCTTTCTTT
TRBJ2-7,.,TRBV30,.,CAWTRRRDSYEQYF,TGTGCCTGGACTAGGAGGAGAGACTCCTACGAGCAGTACTTC
TRBJ2-2,.,TRBV7-3,.,CASSFSTGELFF,TGTGCCAGCAGCTTCAGCACCGGGGAGCTGTTTTTT
TRBJ2-1,.,TRBV19,.,CASSITQAYNEQFF,TGTGCCAGTAGTATTACGCAGGCCTACAATGAGCAGTTCTTC
TRBJ2-3,TRBD2,TRBV2,.,CASRGLAGVTDTQYF,TGTGCCAGCAGGGGACTAGCGGGGGTAACAGATACGCAGTATTTT